A selection of T cell receptor beta chains follows, all from one sample in a study of regulatory T cells in long-lasting Graves disease. TCRdb re-called the multiplex PCR reads through MiXCR, storing one row per CDR3 protein. The sample yields 400,000 to 450,000 distinct CDR3 sequences, 23% seen once. Material: peripheral blood mononuclear cells (PBMCs), obtained when the disease was refractory, from a patient treated with antithyroid drugs. The receptors come from a female donor with Graves disease. The CDR3 runs from the conserved cysteine through the conserved F or W. D genes are given only for firm matches. The size of a clone is reported for some rows only, either as once, few or many, or as a class for expanded clones.

CDR3 length	clone size	V gene	J gene	D gene	CDR3 protein	CDR3 DNA
15	many	TRBV12-3/TRBV12-4	TRBJ1-5	NA	CASSLGGARNQPQHF	TGTGCCAGCAGTTTAGGGGGGGCGCGAAATCAGCCCCAGCATTTT
15	many	TRBV27	TRBJ2-7	NA	CASSHDREVRYEQYF	TGTGCCAGCAGTCACGACAGGGAGGTTAGGTACGAGCAGTACTTC
15	many	TRBV2	TRBJ2-7	NA	CASSERGDKGYEQYF	TGTGCCAGCAGTGAAAGAGGGGACAAGGGCTACGAGCAGTACTTC
18	few	TRBV7-2	TRBJ2-6	TRBD1	CASSSSTGLGSGANVLTF	TGTGCCAGCAGCTCATCGACAGGGTTAGGCTCTGGGGCCAACGTCCTGACTTTC
14	many	TRBV12-3/TRBV12-4	TRBJ2-7	TRBD1	CASNPTGSSYEQYF	TGTGCCAGCAATCCGACAGGGAGCTCCTACGAGCAGTACTTC
14	few	TRBV7-2	TRBJ2-7	NA	CASSSPGGNYEQYF	TGTGCCAGCAGCTCCCCCGGGGGAAACTACGAGCAGTACTTC
13	NA	TRBV12-3/TRBV12-4	TRBJ1-5	NA	CASSLGQADPQHF	TGTGCCAGCAGTTTAGGACAGGCCGACCCCCAGCATTTT
15	few	TRBV2	TRBJ2-7	NA	CASSDNSFISYEQYF	TGTGCCAGCAGTGATAACAGTTTTATCTCCTACGAGCAGTACTTC
14	many	TRBV7-8	TRBJ2-2	TRBD2	CASSLGLAAGELFF	TGTGCCAGCAGCTTAGGTCTAGCGGCCGGGGAGCTGTTTTTT
13	NA	TRBV7-3	TRBJ2-4	NA	CASSLKPGGIQYF	TGTGCCAGCAGCTTAAAGCCCGGGGGCATTCAGTACTTC
13	NA	TRBV13	TRBJ2-1	NA	CASSFAGRNEQFF	TGTGCCAGCAGCTTTGCCGGTCGCAATGAGCAGTTCTTC
15	few	TRBV29-1	TRBJ2-7	TRBD1	CSVEIGTGGAYEQYF	TGCAGCGTTGAGATTGGGACAGGGGGGGCCTACGAGCAGTACTTC
14	NA	TRBV7-2	TRBJ1-5	TRBD1	CASSGQVAAWPQHF	TGCGCCAGCAGCGGACAGGTAGCCGCATGGCCCCAGCATTTT
14	NA	TRBV28	TRBJ2-3	NA	CASSFIGIQDTQYF	TGTGCCAGCAGTTTTATTGGGATACAAGATACGCAGTATTTT
18	NA	TRBV4-1	TRBJ2-7	TRBD2	CASSQVGVTSGSFREQYF	TGCGCCAGCAGCCAAGTGGGGGTGACTAGCGGGAGTTTCAGGGAGCAGTACTTC
13	many	TRBV2	TRBJ2-5	NA	CASRVEVGETQYF	TGTGCCAGCAGGGTTGAGGTCGGCGAGACCCAGTACTTC
13	few	TRBV5-5	TRBJ2-7	NA	CASSSDGTYEQYF	TGTGCCAGCAGCTCGGACGGGACCTACGAGCAGTACTTC
16	few	TRBV7-9	TRBJ2-5	NA	CASSSPGVMARETQYF	TGTGCCAGCAGCTCCCCCGGGGTGATGGCGCGAGAGACCCAGTACTTC
14	few	TRBV19	TRBJ1-1	NA	CASSIENAGDEAFF	TGTGCCAGTAGTATTGAGAATGCGGGAGATGAAGCTTTCTTT
14	few	TRBV7-2	TRBJ1-2	TRBD1	CASSGGTGGEGYTF	TGTGCCAGCAGCGGAGGTACAGGGGGAGAAGGCTACACCTTC
13	NA	TRBV27	TRBJ2-5	NA	CASREGVQETQYF	TGTGCCAGCAGGGAGGGGGTGCAAGAGACCCAGTACTTC
16	NA	TRBV6-5	TRBJ2-6	NA	CASSSVGAGGANVLTF	TGTGCCAGCAGTTCCGTGGGGGCGGGAGGGGCCAACGTCCTGACTTTC
15	few	TRBV18	TRBJ1-3	TRBD1	CASSPPTGGGNTIYF	TGTGCCAGCTCACCACCGACAGGGGGTGGAAACACCATATATTTT
14	NA	TRBV19	TRBJ2-7	NA	CASSISPGFYEQYF	TGTGCCAGTAGTATCTCCCCGGGGTTTTACGAGCAGTACTTC
15	NA	TRBV5-1	TRBJ1-1	NA	CASRLEGLARGEAFF	TGCGCCAGCAGATTGGAAGGTCTTGCCCGGGGTGAAGCTTTCTTT
15	few	TRBV5-5	TRBJ1-1	NA	CASSLGAVGNTEAFF	TGTGCCAGCAGCCTGGGGGCGGTTGGGAACACTGAAGCTTTCTTT
17	many	TRBV28	TRBJ1-2	TRBD1	CASRGRSGTGGNYGYTF	TGTGCCAGCAGGGGCCGTTCCGGGACAGGGGGGAACTATGGCTACACCTTC
13	NA	TRBV3-1	TRBJ2-7	NA	CASSQAYSYEQYF	TGTGCCAGCAGCCAAGCGTACTCCTACGAGCAGTACTTC
15	NA	TRBV20-1	TRBJ1-1	NA	CSAQAGRGAFTEAFF	TGCAGTGCGCAGGCGGGCAGGGGTGCCTTCACTGAAGCTTTCTTT
14	NA	TRBV20-1	TRBJ2-7	TRBD2	CSARDRGGSYEQYF	TGCAGTGCTAGAGATCGCGGGGGGTCCTACGAGCAGTACTTC
14	NA	TRBV9	TRBJ2-2	NA	CASSHTDRTGELFF	TGTGCCAGCAGCCATACCGACAGGACCGGGGAGCTGTTTTTT
15	few	TRBV6-1	TRBJ2-5	TRBD1	CASSGDRGFRETQYF	TGTGCCAGCAGTGGAGACAGGGGCTTTAGGGAGACCCAGTACTTC
13	many	TRBV3-1	TRBJ1-1	NA	CASSQDGKAEAFF	TGTGCCAGCAGCCAAGACGGGAAGGCTGAAGCTTTCTTT
14	NA	TRBV27	TRBJ1-2	NA	CASSFYGSYGGYTF	TGTGCCAGCAGTTTCTACGGTTCATACGGTGGCTACACCTTC
14	NA	TRBV5-1	TRBJ1-2	TRBD1	CASTCVGQGSGYTF	TGCGCCAGCACCTGTGTGGGACAGGGATCGGGCTACACCTTC
15	NA	TRBV5-1	TRBJ1-1	TRBD1	CASSWDSPGLNEAFF	TGCGCCAGCAGCTGGGACAGCCCAGGACTGAATGAAGCTTTCTTT
15	once	TRBV20-1	TRBJ2-7	TRBD1	CSARGTGGCPYEQYF	TGCAGTGCTAGAGGAACAGGGGGCTGCCCTTACGAGCAGTACTTC
14	NA	TRBV20-1	TRBJ2-2	NA	CSARDYPNTGELFF	TGCAGTGCTAGAGATTATCCCAACACCGGGGAGCTGTTTTTT
14	many	TRBV20-1	TRBJ2-7	TRBD2	CSAISGRAGYEQYF	TGCAGTGCTATTAGCGGGAGGGCTGGCTACGAGCAGTACTTC
14	hyperexpanded	TRBV11-2	TRBJ2-5	NA	CASSPPGTQETQYF	TGTGCCAGCAGCCCCCCCGGGACCCAAGAGACCCAGTACTTC
13	many	TRBV24-1	TRBJ2-7	NA	CATSDGVSDEQYF	TGTGCCACCAGTGATGGGGTTTCTGACGAGCAGTACTTC
15	many	TRBV2	TRBJ1-1	NA	CASSEGRVVNTEAFF	TGTGCCAGCAGTGAGGGCAGGGTGGTAAACACTGAAGCTTTCTTT
13	few	TRBV7-2	TRBJ1-2	NA	CASSLPAVGGYTF	TGTGCCAGCAGCTTGCCCGCGGTTGGTGGCTACACCTTC
18	many	TRBV12-3/TRBV12-4	TRBJ1-1	NA	CASSLGTAKDSANTEAFF	TGTGCCAGCAGTTTAGGGACAGCTAAGGATTCCGCTAACACTGAAGCTTTCTTT
16	few	TRBV2	TRBJ2-1	TRBD2	CASSEARLAGYNEQFF	TGTGCCAGCAGTGAAGCGCGGCTAGCGGGATACAATGAGCAGTTCTTC
11	many	TRBV28	TRBJ1-2	NA	CASRDRSLRTF	TGTGCCAGCAGAGACAGGAGCCTCAGGACCTTC
14	many	TRBV5-1	TRBJ1-2	NA	CASSLDLGDYGYTF	TGCGCCAGCAGCTTGGATTTGGGGGATTATGGCTACACCTTC
18	few	TRBV7-7	TRBJ2-4	TRBD2	CASSLEVGAGGHKNIQYF	TGTGCTAGCAGCTTAGAGGTTGGAGCGGGAGGGCACAAAAACATTCAGTACTTC
13	many	TRBV28	TRBJ2-3	TRBD2	CASTPSGRDTQYF	TGTGCCAGCACCCCTAGCGGGAGAGATACGCAGTATTTT
15	NA	TRBV5-1	TRBJ1-2	NA	CASSLGAGSGNGYTF	TGCGCCAGCAGCTTGGGGGCAGGGTCGGGAAATGGCTACACCTTC
14	NA	TRBV10-3	TRBJ1-5	NA	CAISEGVANQPQHF	TGTGCCATCAGTGAAGGGGTGGCAAATCAGCCCCAGCATTTT
15	many	TRBV7-8	TRBJ2-5	NA	CASSLGIGFQETQYF	TGTGCCAGCAGCTTAGGAATAGGGTTCCAAGAGACCCAGTACTTC
14	NA	TRBV5-1	TRBJ2-7	NA	CASSSFANTNEQYF	TGCGCCAGCAGCTCCTTTGCCAATACCAACGAGCAGTACTTC
16	NA	TRBV30	TRBJ1-2	NA	CAWSVPDRPRSWGYTF	TGTGCCTGGAGTGTCCCGGACAGACCTCGCTCGTGGGGCTACACCTTC
14	many	TRBV6-5	TRBJ1-2	TRBD1	CASSYSPWTGGYTF	TGTGCCAGCAGTTACTCACCTTGGACAGGCGGCTACACCTTC